The clone carrying this TCR beta chain was seen only a few times. These data originate in a study of OX40 agonist ivuxolimab in advanced cancers. Sequenced by immunoSEQ multiplex PCR; TCRdb stores in-frame clones only, minus some. The table records around 69,000 clones, 65% to 90% of them present only once. V was trimmed by 7 bases and J by 0 bases, leaving 10 bases between them. The CDR3 has 13 residues. CDR1 is SGHDT and CDR2 is YYEEEE in the germline V gene. The chain links TRBV5-6 to TRBJ1-2; weak D call: TRBD1 (5 bases). The source was CD4+ or CD8+ T cells sorted from blood, collected in a trial of the OX40 agonist ivuxolimab. The sequence derives from an adult with an advanced solid tumor such as melanoma, head and neck, liver or kidney cancer. The CDR3 protein is CASFREPNYGYTF. The CDR3 DNA sequence: TGTGCCAGCTTCAGGGAGCCTAACTATGGCTACACCTTC.